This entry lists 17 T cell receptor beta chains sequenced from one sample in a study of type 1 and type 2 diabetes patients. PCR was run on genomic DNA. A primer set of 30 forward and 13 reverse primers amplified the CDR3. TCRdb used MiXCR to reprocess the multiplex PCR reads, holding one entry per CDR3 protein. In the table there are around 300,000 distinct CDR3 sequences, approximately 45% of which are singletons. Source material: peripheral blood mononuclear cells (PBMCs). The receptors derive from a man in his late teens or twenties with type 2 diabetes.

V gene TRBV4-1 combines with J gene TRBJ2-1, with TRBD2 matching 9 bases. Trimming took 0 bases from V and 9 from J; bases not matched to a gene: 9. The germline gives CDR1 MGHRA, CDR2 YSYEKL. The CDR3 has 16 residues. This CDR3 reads CASSQDRVSGRGEQFF. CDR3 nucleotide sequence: TGCGCCAGCAGCCAAGATAGGGTTAGCGGGAGAGGTGAGCAGTTCTTC.

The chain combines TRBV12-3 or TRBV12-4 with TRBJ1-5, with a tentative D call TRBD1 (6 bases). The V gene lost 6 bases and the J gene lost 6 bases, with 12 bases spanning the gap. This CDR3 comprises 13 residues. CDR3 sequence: CASRADSFQPQHF. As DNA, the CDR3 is TGTGCCAGCAGGGCGGACAGTTTTCAGCCCCAGCATTTT.

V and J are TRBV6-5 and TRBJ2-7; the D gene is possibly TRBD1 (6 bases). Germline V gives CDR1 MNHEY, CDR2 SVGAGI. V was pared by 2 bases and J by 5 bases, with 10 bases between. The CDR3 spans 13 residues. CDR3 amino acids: CASSYPTGNEQYF. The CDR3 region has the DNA TGTGCCAGCAGTTACCCAACAGGGAACGAGCAGTACTTC.

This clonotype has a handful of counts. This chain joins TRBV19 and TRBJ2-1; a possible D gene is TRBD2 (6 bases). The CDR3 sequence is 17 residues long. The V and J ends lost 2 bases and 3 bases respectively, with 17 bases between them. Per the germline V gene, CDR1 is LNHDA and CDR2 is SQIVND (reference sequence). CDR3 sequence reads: CASSIFRGGSYYNEQFF. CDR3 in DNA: TGTGCCAGTAGTATATTTCGTGGGGGGTCCTACTACAATGAGCAGTTCTTC.

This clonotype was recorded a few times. The CDR3, as DNA: TGTGCCAGCAGTTGGACAGGGGAGGTGGAGACCCAGTACTTC. Translating it yields CASSWTGEVETQYF. The chain joins TRBV7-9 to TRBJ2-5, with 9 positions matching TRBD1. Per germline, CDR1 SEHNR and CDR2 FQNEAQ (reference sequence). J was trimmed by 5 bases and V by 6 bases; bases with no gene match: 7. The CDR3 is 14 amino acids.

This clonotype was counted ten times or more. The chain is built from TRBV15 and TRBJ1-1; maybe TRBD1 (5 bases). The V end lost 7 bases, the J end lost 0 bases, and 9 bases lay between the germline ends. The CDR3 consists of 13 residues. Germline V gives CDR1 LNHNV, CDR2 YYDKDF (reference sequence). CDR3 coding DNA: TGTGCCACCACCCCAGGGCTGAACACTGAAGCTTTCTTT. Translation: CATTPGLNTEAFF.

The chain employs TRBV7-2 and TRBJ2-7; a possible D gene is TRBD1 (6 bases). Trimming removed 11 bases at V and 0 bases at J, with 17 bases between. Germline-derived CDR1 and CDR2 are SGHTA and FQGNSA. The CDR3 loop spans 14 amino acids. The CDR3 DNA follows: TGTGCCGTAACCTCCGGGACATCCTCCTACGAGCAGTACTTC. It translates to CAVTSGTSSYEQYF.

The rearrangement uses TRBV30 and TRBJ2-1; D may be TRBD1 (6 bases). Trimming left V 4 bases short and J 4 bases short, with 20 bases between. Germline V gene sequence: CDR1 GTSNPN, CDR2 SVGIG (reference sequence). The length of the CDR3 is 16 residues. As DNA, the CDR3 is TGTGCCTGGAAGGCGTACAGGGAAATAGGGTACAATGAGCAGTTCTTC. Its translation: CAWKAYREIGYNEQFF.

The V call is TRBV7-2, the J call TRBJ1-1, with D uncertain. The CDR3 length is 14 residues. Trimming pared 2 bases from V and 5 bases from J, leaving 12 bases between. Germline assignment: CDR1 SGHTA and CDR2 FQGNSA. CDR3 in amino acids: CASSLRPADTEAFF. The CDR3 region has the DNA TGTGCCAGCAGCTTACGTCCAGCTGATACTGAAGCTTTCTTT.

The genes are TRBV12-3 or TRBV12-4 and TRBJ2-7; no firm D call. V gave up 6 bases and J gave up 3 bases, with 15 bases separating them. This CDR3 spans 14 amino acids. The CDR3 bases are TGTGCCAGCAGCCCGGACCCGTCCCACTACGAGCAGTACTTC. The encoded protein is CASSPDPSHYEQYF.

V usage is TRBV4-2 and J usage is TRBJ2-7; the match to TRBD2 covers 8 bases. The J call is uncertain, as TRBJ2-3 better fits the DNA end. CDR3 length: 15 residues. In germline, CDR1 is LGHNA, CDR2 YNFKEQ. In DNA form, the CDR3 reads TGTGCCAGCAGTCGGGGGGGAGGTTCGGGAGATACGCAGTATTTT. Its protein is CASSRGGGSGDTQYF.

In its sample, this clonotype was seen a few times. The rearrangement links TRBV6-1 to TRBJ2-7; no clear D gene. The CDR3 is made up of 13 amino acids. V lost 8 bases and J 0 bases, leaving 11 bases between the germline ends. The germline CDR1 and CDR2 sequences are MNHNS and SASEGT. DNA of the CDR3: TGTGCCAGCTGGACGGTGAGCTCCTACGAGCAGTACTTC. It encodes CASWTVSSYEQYF.

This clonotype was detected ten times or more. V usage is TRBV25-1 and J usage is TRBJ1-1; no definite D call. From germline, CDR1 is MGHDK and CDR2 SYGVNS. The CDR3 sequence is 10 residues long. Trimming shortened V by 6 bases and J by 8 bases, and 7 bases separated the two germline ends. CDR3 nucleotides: TGTGCCAGCAGAGGCGGGGAAGCTTTCTTT. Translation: CASRGGEAFF.

The CDR3 protein is CSVEVGREQYF. The CDR3 coding sequence is TGCAGCGTTGAAGTGGGCCGGGAGCAGTACTTC. V is TRBV29-1 and J is TRBJ2-7, with no clear D. Germline V gene data show CDR1 as SQVTM and CDR2 as ANQGSEA. V was cut by 1 base and J by 7 bases, with 8 bases left in between. This CDR3 contains 11 residues.

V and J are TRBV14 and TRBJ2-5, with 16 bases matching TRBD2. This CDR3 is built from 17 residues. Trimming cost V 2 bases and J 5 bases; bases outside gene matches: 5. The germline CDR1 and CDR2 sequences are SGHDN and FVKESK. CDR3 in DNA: TGTGCCAGCAGCCAACTCGAGGGACTAGCGGGAGGGGAGACCCAGTACTTC. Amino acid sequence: CASSQLEGLAGGETQYF.

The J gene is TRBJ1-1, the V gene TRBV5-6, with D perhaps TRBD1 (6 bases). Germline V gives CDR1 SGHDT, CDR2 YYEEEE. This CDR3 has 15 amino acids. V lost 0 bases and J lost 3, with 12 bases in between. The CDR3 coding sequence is TGTGCCAGCAGCTTGGCAGGGGCGTTTTACACTGAAGCTTTCTTT. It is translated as CASSLAGAFYTEAFF.

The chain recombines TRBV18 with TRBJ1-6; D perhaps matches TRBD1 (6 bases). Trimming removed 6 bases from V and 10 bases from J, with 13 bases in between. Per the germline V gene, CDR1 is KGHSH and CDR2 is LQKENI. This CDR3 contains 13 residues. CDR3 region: CASSMTGLSPLHF. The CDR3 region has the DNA TGTGCCAGCTCGATGACAGGTCTGTCACCCCTCCACTTT.